Presented here are 6 T cell receptor beta chains from one specimen sequenced in a study of blood T cell repertoires in COVID-19. Generated by immunoSEQ multiplex PCR, the TCRdb table keeps only in-frame clones and is missing some. This table holds approximately 180,000 clones, 70% to 90% found once. What was sequenced was peripheral blood. All receptors come from a human donor with active or convalescent COVID-19. The donor label of this sample is uncertain.

The chain employs TRBV29-1 and TRBJ2-7; TRBD1 aligns across 9 bases. The germline gives CDR1 SQVTM, CDR2 ANQGSEA. The CDR3 consists of 13 residues. The V segment lost 4 bases and the J segment 2 bases; nucleotides outside the gene matches: 3. Here the CDR3 reads CSVGGQGPYEQYF. In DNA form, the CDR3 reads TGCAGCGTTGGGGGACAGGGTCCCTACGAGCAGTACTTC.

The chain uses TRBV28 and TRBJ1-3, with TRBD1 matching over 8 bases. With 4 bases clipped from V and 3 bases from J, the junction kept 5 bases outside the gene matches. Germline V gene sequence: CDR1 MDHEN, CDR2 SYDVKM. This CDR3 is 15 amino acids long. CDR3 loop: CASSWTGRNGNTIYF. The CDR3 DNA reads TGTGCCAGCAGTTGGACAGGGAGAAATGGAAACACCATATATTTT.

This clone came up once. The genes are TRBV27 and TRBJ2-7, with TRBD2 matching over 12 bases. The germline V gene has CDR1 MNHEY and CDR2 SMNVEV (reference sequence). With 7 bases clipped from V and 3 bases from J, the junction kept 7 bases outside the gene matches. The CDR3 covers 15 residues. The CDR3, as DNA: TGTGCCAGCAAGCGGCCGACTAGCGGGGGCTACGAGCAGTACTTC. As protein: CASKRPTSGGYEQYF.

The chain joins TRBV19 to TRBJ1-2, with D uncertain. Germline CDR1 and CDR2: LNHDA and SQIVND (reference sequence). Trimming cost V 1 base and J 3 bases, with 9 bases left between them. The length of the CDR3 is 14 residues. This CDR3 is CASSIGQVDYGYTF. The DNA of the CDR3 is TGTGCCAGTAGTATAGGACAAGTGGACTATGGCTACACCTTC.

This chain connects TRBV6-5 to TRBJ2-1, with 12 bases that match TRBD2. The V segment lost 4 bases and the J segment 8 bases; nucleotides outside the gene matches: 6. The CDR3 is 15 amino acids. From germline, CDR1 is MNHEY and CDR2 SVGAGI. The CDR3 is CASSSSGGAFHEQFF. For the CDR3, the DNA is TGTGCCAGCAGTTCTAGCGGGGGGGCGTTTCATGAGCAGTTCTTC.

The rearrangement uses TRBV4-2 and TRBJ1-2, with 9 bases aligning to TRBD1. Germline V gene sequence: CDR1 LGHNA, CDR2 YNFKEQ. The CDR3 length is 18 residues. V trimming: 1 base; J trimming: 4 bases; junction bases outside the gene matches: 13. CDR3 region: CASSQARSTGGVGYGYTF. CDR3 nucleotides: TGTGCCAGCAGCCAAGCCCGGTCAACAGGGGGCGTAGGCTATGGCTACACCTTC.